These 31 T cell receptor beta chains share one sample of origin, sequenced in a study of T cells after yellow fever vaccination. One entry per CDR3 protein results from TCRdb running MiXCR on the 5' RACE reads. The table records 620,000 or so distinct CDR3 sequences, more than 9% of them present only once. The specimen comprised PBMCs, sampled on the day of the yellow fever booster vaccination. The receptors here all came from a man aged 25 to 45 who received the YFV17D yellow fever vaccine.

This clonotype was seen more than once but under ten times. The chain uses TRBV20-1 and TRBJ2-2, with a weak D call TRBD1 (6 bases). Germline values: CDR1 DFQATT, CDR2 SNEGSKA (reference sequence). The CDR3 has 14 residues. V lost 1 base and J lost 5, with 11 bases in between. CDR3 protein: CSARGGGETGELFF. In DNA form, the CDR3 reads TGCAGTGCTAGAGGAGGGGGAGAGACCGGGGAGCTGTTTTTT.

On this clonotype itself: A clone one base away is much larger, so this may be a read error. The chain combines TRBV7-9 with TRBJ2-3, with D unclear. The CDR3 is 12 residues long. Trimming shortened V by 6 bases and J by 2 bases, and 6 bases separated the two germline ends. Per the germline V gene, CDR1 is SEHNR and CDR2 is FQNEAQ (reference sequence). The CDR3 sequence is CASSWATDTQYF. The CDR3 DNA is TGTGCCAGCAGTTGGGCCACAGATACGCAGTATTTT.

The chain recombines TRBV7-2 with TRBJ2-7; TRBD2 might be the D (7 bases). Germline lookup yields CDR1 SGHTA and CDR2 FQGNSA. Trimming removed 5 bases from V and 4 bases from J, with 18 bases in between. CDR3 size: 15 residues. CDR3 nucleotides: TGTGCCAGCAGCCCTCGCGGTGGGAGGGGGTACGAGCAGTACTTC. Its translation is CASSPRGGRGYEQYF.

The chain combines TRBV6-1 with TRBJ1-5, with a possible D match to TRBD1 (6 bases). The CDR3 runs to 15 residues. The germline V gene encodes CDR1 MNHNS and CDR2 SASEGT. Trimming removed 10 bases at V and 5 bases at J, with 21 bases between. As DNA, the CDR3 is TGTGCCATTTCGAAACAGGGAGAGCCCCATCAGCCCCAGCATTTT. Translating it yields CAISKQGEPHQPQHF.

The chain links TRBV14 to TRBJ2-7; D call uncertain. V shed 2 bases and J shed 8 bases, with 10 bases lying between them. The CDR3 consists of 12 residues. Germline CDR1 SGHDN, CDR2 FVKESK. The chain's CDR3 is CASSQLRTQQYF. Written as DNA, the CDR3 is TGTGCCAGCAGCCAATTAAGAACCCAGCAGTACTTC.

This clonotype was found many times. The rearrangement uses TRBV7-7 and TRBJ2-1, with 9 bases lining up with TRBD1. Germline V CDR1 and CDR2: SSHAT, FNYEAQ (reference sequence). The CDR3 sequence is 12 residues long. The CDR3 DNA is TGTGCTAGCTCCTCGACAGGGGGTGAGCAGTTCTTC. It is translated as CASSSTGGEQFF. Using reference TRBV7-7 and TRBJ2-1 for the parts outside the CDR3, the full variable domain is GAGVSQSPRYKVTKRGQDVTLRCDPISSHATLYWYQQALGQGPEFLTYFNYEAQPDKSGLPSDRFSAERPEGSISTLTIQRTEQRDSAMYRCASSSTGGEQFFGPGTRLTVL.

The CDR3 coding sequence is TGTGCCACCAGCAGAGAAAGGACAGGGGTCTACGAGCAGTACTTC. Translating gives CATSRERTGVYEQYF. J is TRBJ2-7 and V is TRBV15; 9 nucleotides align to TRBD1. CDR3 length: 15 residues. V lost 0 bases, J lost 3 bases, and 3 bases stayed unmatched. In germline, CDR1 is LNHNV, CDR2 YYDKDF (reference sequence).

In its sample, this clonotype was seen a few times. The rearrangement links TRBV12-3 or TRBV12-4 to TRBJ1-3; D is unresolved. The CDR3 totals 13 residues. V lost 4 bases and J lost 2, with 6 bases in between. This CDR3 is CASSYGAGNTIYF. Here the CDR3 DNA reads TGTGCCAGCAGTTATGGGGCTGGAAACACCATATATTTT.

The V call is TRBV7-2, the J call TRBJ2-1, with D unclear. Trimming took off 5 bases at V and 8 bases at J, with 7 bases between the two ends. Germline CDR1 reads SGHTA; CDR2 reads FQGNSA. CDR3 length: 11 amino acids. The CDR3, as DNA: TGTGCCAGCAGCGCAACCTATGAGCAGTTCTTC. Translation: CASSATYEQFF.

The chain's CDR3 is CSVAGTHSYEQYF. CDR3 sequence (DNA): TGCAGCGTTGCCGGGACACACTCCTACGAGCAGTACTTC. J is TRBJ2-7 and V is TRBV29-1; tentative D call: TRBD1 (6 bases). V was clipped by 4 bases and J by 0 bases, with 10 bases between them. This CDR3 contains 13 residues. From germline, CDR1 is SQVTM and CDR2 ANQGSEA.

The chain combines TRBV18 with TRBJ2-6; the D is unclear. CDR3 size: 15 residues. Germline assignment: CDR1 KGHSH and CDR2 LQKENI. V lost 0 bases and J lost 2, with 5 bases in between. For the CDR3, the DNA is TGTGCCAGCTCACCACCGGCAGCTGGGGCCAACGTCCTGACTTTC. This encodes CASSPPAAGANVLTF.

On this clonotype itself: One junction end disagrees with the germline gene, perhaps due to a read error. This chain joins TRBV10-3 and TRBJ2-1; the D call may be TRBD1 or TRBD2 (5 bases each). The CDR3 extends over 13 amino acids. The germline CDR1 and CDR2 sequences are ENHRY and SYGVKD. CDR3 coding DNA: TGTGCCATCAGTGGCTCCGGGACCATCTTCGCGATCTTC. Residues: CAISGSGTIFAIF.

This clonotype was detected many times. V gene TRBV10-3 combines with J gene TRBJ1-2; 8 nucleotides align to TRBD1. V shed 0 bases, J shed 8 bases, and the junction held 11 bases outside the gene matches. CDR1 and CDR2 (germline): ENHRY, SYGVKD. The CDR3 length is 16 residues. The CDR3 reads CAISESSGQGAWGYTF. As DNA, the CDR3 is TGTGCCATCAGTGAGTCAAGCGGCCAGGGGGCGTGGGGCTACACCTTC.

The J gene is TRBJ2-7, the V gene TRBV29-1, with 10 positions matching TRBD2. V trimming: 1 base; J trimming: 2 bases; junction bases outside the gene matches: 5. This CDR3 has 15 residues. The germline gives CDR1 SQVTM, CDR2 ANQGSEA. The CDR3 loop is CSVEGALAGTYEQYF. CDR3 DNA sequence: TGCAGCGTTGAAGGCGCACTAGCGGGGACCTACGAGCAGTACTTC.

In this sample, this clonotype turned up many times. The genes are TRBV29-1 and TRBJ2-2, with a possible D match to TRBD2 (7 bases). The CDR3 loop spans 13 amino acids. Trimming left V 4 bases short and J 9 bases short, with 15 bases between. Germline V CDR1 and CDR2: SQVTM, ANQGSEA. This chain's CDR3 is CSVGGGQVRELFF. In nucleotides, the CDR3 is TGCAGCGTTGGCGGGGGCCAAGTCCGGGAGCTGTTTTTT.

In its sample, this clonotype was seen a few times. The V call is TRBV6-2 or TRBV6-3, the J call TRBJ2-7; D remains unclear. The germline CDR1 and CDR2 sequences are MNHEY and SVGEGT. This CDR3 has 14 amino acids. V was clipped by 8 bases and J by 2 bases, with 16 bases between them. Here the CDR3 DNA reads TGTGCCAGCCTACCACCCCAGCCAGCCTACGAGCAGTACTTC. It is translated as CASLPPQPAYEQYF.

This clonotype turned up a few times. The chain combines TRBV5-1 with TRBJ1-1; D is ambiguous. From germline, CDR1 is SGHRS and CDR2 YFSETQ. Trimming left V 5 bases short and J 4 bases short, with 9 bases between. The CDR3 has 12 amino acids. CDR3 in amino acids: CASSGWSTEAFF. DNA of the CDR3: TGCGCCAGCAGTGGGTGGTCCACTGAAGCTTTCTTT.

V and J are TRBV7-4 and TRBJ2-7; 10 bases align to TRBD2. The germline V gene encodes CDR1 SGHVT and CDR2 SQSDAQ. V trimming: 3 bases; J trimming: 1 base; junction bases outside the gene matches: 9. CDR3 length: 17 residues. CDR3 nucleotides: TGTGCCAGCAGCTTCAGAGCCGGGACTAGCGTTTCCTACGAGCAGTACTTC. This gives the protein CASSFRAGTSVSYEQYF.

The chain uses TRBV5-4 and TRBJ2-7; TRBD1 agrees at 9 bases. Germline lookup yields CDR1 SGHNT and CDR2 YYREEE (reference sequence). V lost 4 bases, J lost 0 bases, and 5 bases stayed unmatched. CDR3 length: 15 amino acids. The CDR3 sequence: CASSTNRGPSYEQYF. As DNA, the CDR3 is TGTGCCAGCAGCACCAACAGGGGGCCCTCCTACGAGCAGTACTTC.

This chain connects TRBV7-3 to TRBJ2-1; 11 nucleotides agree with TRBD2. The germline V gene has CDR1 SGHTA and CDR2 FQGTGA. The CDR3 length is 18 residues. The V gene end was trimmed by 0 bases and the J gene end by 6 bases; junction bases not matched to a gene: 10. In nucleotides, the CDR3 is TGTGCCAGCAGCTTAACCGCCGGTAGCGGGAGGGGGATCAATGAGCAGTTCTTC. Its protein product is CASSLTAGSGRGINEQFF.

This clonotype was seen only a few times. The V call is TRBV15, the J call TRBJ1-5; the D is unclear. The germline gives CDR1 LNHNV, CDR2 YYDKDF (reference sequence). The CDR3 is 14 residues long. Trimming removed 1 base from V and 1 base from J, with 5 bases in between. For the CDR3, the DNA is TGTGCCACCAGCAGAGTGGGCAGCAATCAGCCCCAGCATTTT. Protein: CATSRVGSNQPQHF. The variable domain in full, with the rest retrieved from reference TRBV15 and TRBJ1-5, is DAMVIQNPRYQVTQFGKPVTLSCSQTLNHNVMYWYQQKSSQAPKLLFHYYDKDFNNEADTPDNFQSRRPNTSFCFLDIRSPGLGDTAMYLCATSRVGSNQPQHFGDGTRLSIL.

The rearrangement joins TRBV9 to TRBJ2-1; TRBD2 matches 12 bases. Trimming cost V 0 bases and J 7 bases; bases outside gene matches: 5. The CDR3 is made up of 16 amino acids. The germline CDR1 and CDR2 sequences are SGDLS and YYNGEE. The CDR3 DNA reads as TGTGCCAGCAGCGTAGCAAGGACTAGCGGGATAAATGAGCAGTTCTTC. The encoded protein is CASSVARTSGINEQFF. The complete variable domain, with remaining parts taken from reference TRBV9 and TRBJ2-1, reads DSGVTQTPKHLITATGQRVTLRCSPRSGDLSVYWYQQSLDQGLQFLIQYYNGEERAKGNILERFSAQQFPDLHSELNLSSLELGDSALYFCASSVARTSGINEQFFGPGTRLTVL.

This CDR3 reads CASSLSRDSQPQHF. The CDR3 nucleotides are TGTGCCAGCAGCTTATCCAGGGACAGTCAGCCCCAGCATTTT. The rearrangement joins TRBV7-2 to TRBJ1-5; 7 bases fit TRBD1. Losses at the gene ends were 2 bases for V and 6 bases for J; bases not matched to a gene: 4. Germline-derived CDR1 and CDR2 are SGHTA and FQGNSA. The CDR3 totals 14 residues.

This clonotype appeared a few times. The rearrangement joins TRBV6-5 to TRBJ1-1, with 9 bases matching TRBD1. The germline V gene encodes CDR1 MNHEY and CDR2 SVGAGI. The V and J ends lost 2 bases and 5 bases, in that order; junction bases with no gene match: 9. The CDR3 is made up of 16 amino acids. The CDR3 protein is CASSYHRGQRQTEAFF. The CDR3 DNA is TGTGCCAGCAGTTACCACAGGGGGCAACGGCAGACTGAAGCTTTCTTT.

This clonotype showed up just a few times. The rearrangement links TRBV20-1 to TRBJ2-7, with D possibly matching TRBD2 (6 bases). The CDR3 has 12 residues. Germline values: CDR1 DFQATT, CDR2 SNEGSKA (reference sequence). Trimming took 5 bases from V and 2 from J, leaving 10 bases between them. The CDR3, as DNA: TGCAGTGCTCAGGGCGGGGCCTACGAGCAGTACTTC. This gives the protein CSAQGGAYEQYF.

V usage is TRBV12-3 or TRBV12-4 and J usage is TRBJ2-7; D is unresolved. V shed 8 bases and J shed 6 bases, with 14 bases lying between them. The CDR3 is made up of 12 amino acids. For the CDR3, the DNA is TGTGCCAGCGCCAGACTCCTTGGCGAGCAGTACTTC. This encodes CASARLLGEQYF.

The CDR3 DNA is TGTGCCAGCAGTTTATTCGGCCAGGGGTCCGGGGAGCTGTTTTTT. This sequence encodes CASSLFGQGSGELFF. This rearrangement joins TRBV28 to TRBJ2-2; D might be TRBD1 (6 bases). V gave up 1 base and J gave up 6 bases, with 12 bases separating them. The germline V gene has CDR1 MDHEN and CDR2 SYDVKM. This CDR3 is 15 amino acids long.

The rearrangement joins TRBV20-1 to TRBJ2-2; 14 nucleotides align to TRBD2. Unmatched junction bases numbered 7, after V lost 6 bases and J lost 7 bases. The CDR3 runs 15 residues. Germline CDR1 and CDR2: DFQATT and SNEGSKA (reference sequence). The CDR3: CSAKLGLAGGGELFF. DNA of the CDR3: TGCAGTGCCAAACTAGGACTAGCGGGAGGCGGGGAGCTGTTTTTT.

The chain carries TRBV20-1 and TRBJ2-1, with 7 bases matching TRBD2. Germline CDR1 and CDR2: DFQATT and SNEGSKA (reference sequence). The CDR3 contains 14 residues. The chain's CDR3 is CSALGTTAYNEQFF. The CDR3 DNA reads TGCAGCGCTCTGGGGACTACCGCCTACAATGAGCAGTTCTTC.

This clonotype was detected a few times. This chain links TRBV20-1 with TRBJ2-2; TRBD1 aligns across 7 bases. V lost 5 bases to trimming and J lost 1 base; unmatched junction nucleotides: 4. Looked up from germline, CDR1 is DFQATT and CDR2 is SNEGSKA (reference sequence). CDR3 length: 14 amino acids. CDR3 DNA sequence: TGCAGTGCTCCTCGGACAGGGAACACCGGGGAGCTGTTTTTT. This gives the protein CSAPRTGNTGELFF.

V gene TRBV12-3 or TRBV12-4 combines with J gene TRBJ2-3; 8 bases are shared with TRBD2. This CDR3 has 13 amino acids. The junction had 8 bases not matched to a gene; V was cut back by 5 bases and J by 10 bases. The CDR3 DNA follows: TGTGCCAGCAGTCCATCGGGACTAGGCGCGCAGTATTTT. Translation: CASSPSGLGAQYF.